This entry is about one T cell receptor beta chain. This CDR3 is 15 amino acids long. V was clipped by 0 bases and J by 4 bases, with 11 bases between them. In germline, CDR1 is LGHNA, CDR2 YNFKEQ. Splitting the CD4+ cells yielded a CD45RA+ naive subset and a CD45RA-negative memory subset. These data are taken from a study of shared clonotypes between healthy human individuals. Study summary: The donor group consisted of a couple of women and a few men, aged 18 to 49.

Some clones are missing from TCRdb's copy, which holds only in-frame ones; the method was immunoSEQ multiplex PCR. The sample lists some 2,500,000 clones; 85% to 95% were seen once. The rearrangement joins TRBV4-2 to TRBJ2-3; D remains ambiguous. The source material was naive CD4+ T cells from PBMCs. Subset described: CD45RA+ positively selected. The receptor was derived from a young man in good health. Some clones in this sample may be carry-over from other donors' samples. CDR3 in amino acids: CASSQDPQIADTQYF. As DNA, the CDR3 is TGTGCCAGCAGCCAAGACCCGCAAATTGCAGATACGCAGTATTTT.